The sequence of this TCR beta chain was determined in a study of T-cell reconstitution after alpha-beta-depleted transplantation in children. The study's findings and limits: By one year post-transplant, T-cell counts and diversity largely arose from T cells that were newly produced. High day-60 TCRbeta diversity in some patients came from surviving recipient T cells and thymic progenitors. Expanded graft clones, several hundred of them, were reportedly the source of alpha-beta T cells about two months after transplant.

Unique molecular identifiers tagged the TCRbeta library. TCRdb re-called the PCR reads with MiXCR, one entry per CDR3 protein. The repertoire holds about 260,000 distinct CDR3 sequences, with under 14% as singletons. This clonotype has a count of ten or more. What it recognizes is unknown. Germline V lookup: CDR1 SEHNR, CDR2 FQNEAQ (reference sequence). The CDR3 runs 15 residues. V gave up 6 bases and J gave up 2 bases; unmatched junction bases: 5. This chain joins TRBV7-9 and TRBJ2-1; 9 bases line up with TRBD2. This sequence was found in a male patient aged 2 to 10 who had a stem cell transplant for chronic granulomatous disease, so the T cells may come from the graft donor. This specimen consisted of peripheral blood, obtained 180 days after TCRalphabeta/CD19-depleted stem cell transplant. This chain's CDR3 is CASSVSGSPYNEQFF. The CDR3 DNA reads TGTGCCAGCAGTGTTAGCGGGAGCCCCTACAATGAGCAGTTCTTC.